These 19 T cell receptor beta chains were all obtained from the same sample, sequenced in a study of blood T cell repertoires in COVID-19. Using immunoSEQ multiplex PCR, the repertoire was profiled, and TCRdb retains in-frame clones only, with some absent. This table holds a few hundred thousand clones, 70% to 90% found once. The sequencing input was PBMCs or T cells enriched from blood (not recorded which). Receptors were obtained from a woman in her twenties or thirties who had recovered from COVID-19.

This chain connects TRBV7-9 to TRBJ2-1, with 13 positions matching TRBD2. The germline V gene has CDR1 SEHNR and CDR2 FQNEAQ (reference sequence). After removal of 8 bases from V and 0 bases from J, the junction contained 1 base not matched to a gene. This CDR3 comprises 15 residues. The CDR3 here is CASGLAGDSYNEQFF. DNA for the CDR3: TGTGCCAGCGGACTAGCGGGGGACTCCTACAATGAGCAGTTCTTC.

In DNA, the CDR3 is TGTGCCAGCAGCTTAGACTACACTGGAGCTGAAGCTTTCTTT. This sequence encodes CASSLDYTGAEAFF. This chain connects TRBV7-2 to TRBJ1-1; D not resolved. Germline-derived CDR1 and CDR2 are SGHTA and FQGNSA. V was shortened by 1 base and J by 6 bases, with 12 bases between the two germline ends. The CDR3 consists of 14 residues.

This chain uses TRBV7-2 with TRBJ2-1; D gene ambiguous. V dropped 0 bases and J dropped 4 bases, with 4 bases sitting between them. The CDR3 has 13 amino acids. CDR1 is SGHTA, CDR2 FQGNSA, per germline. The chain's CDR3 is CASSLAYYNEQFF. CDR3 DNA: TGTGCCAGCAGCTTAGCCTATTACAATGAGCAGTTCTTC. The whole variable domain, remainder taken from reference TRBV7-2 and TRBJ2-1, is GAGVSQSPSNKVTEKGKDVELRCDPISGHTALYWYRQSLGQGLEFLIYFQGNSAPDKSGLPSDRFSAERTGGSVSTLTIQRTQQEDSAVYLCASSLAYYNEQFFGPGTRLTVL.

This chain connects TRBV7-6 to TRBJ2-7, with 12 bases fitting TRBD2. CDR1 SGHVS and CDR2 FNYEAQ come from the germline V gene. The CDR3 runs to 18 residues. After removal of 0 bases from V and 4 bases from J, the junction contained 10 bases not matched to a gene. CDR3 loop: CASSLASSLAGGKYEQYF. CDR3 bases: TGTGCCAGCAGCTTAGCTTCATCACTAGCGGGGGGTAAATACGAGCAGTACTTC. The full variable domain, completed using reference TRBV7-6 and TRBJ2-7, is GAGVSQSPRYKVTKRGQDVALRCDPISGHVSLYWYRQALGQGPEFLTYFNYEAQQDKSGLPNDRFSAERPEGSISTLTIQRTEQRDSAMYRCASSLASSLAGGKYEQYFGPGTRLTVT.

The rearrangement uses TRBV16 and TRBJ1-2; D possibly corresponds to TRBD1 (5 bases). The CDR3 length is 15 residues. The V and J ends lost 3 bases and 8 bases respectively, with 19 bases between them. Germline V lookup: CDR1 KGHSY, CDR2 FQNENV. CDR3 nucleotides: TGTGCCAGCAGCCACAAGACAGAACCCACCGGGGGCTACACCTTC. Its protein is CASSHKTEPTGGYTF.

The rearrangement joins TRBV3-1 (or the pseudogene TRBV3-2) to TRBJ1-1; D remains unclear. The germline gives CDR1 LGHDT, CDR2 YNNKEL (reference sequence). The CDR3 is 13 residues long. V was trimmed by 0 bases and J by 5 bases, leaving 7 bases between them. The CDR3 DNA reads TGTGCCAGCAGCCAAGACAGGAGGACTGAAGCTTTCTTT. Residues: CASSQDRRTEAFF.

This clone appeared once. CDR3: CASRGTGFLYGYTF. Here the CDR3 DNA reads TGTGCCAGCCGAGGGACAGGGTTTCTTTATGGCTACACCTTC. V is TRBV19 and J is TRBJ1-2, with 9 positions matching TRBD1. Germline V lookup: CDR1 LNHDA, CDR2 SQIVND (reference sequence). The CDR3 covers 14 residues. V dropped 9 bases and J dropped 5; count of bases not matched to a gene: 10.

This chain links TRBV6-5 with TRBJ1-1, with D unclear. The germline V gene encodes CDR1 MNHEY and CDR2 SVGAGI. The ends were cut back, 6 bases at V and 0 bases at J, with 11 bases in the middle. The CDR3 contains 14 residues. Here the CDR3 DNA reads TGTGCCAGCAGCTTGGAGATAATGAACACTGAAGCTTTCTTT. It yields the protein CASSLEIMNTEAFF.

The chain uses TRBV5-4 and TRBJ1-3, with 9 bases identical to TRBD1. There are 14 residues in the CDR3. The germline CDR1 and CDR2 sequences are SGHNT and YYREEE (reference sequence). V lost 4 bases to trimming and J lost 4 bases; unmatched junction nucleotides: 3. In nucleotides, the CDR3 is TGTGCCAGCAGCCGGACAGGGGTGGGAAACACCATATATTTT. Its protein is CASSRTGVGNTIYF.

This clone was seen a single time. The rearrangement links TRBV9 to TRBJ2-1; TRBD2 agrees at 10 bases. Germline CDR1 and CDR2: SGDLS and YYNGEE. The trim removed 4 bases at V and 5 bases at J, leaving 3 bases unmatched. This CDR3 spans 14 amino acids. The CDR3 here is CASSPLAGDNEQFF. CDR3 nucleotides: TGTGCCAGCAGCCCTCTAGCGGGGGACAATGAGCAGTTCTTC.

The chain has TRBV5-4 and TRBJ1-1; TRBD1 is a possible D gene (5 bases). Germline V gene sequence: CDR1 SGHNT, CDR2 YYREEE (reference sequence). V was pared by 2 bases and J by 0 bases, with 17 bases between. The CDR3 runs to 17 residues. The CDR3 bases are TGTGCCAGCAGCTTTACTTCGGCGGGACGCATGAACACTGAAGCTTTCTTT. Translated: CASSFTSAGRMNTEAFF.

The chain joins TRBV25-1 to TRBJ2-7; 7 nucleotides match TRBD2. There are 16 residues in the CDR3. Germline CDR1 reads MGHDK; CDR2 reads SYGVNS. V gave up 1 base and J gave up 1 base; unmatched junction bases: 7. Here the CDR3 DNA reads TGTGCCAGCAGTGAATTCGGGGGGTCCGGATCCTACGAGCAGTACTTC. Its translation: CASSEFGGSGSYEQYF.

CDR3 sequence: CASVRDRSYNSPLHF. In DNA, the CDR3 is TGTGCCAGCGTCCGGGACAGGTCCTATAATTCACCCCTCCACTTT. The chain links TRBV6-5 to TRBJ1-6; 8 positions agree with TRBD1. The ends lost 8 bases at V and 1 base at J; junction bases unmatched: 4. This CDR3 is 15 amino acids long. CDR1 MNHEY and CDR2 SVGAGI come from the germline V gene.

This chain connects TRBV19 to TRBJ1-1, with unresolved D. The V and J ends lost 5 bases and 4 bases respectively, with 17 bases between them. Germline loops: CDR1 LNHDA, CDR2 SQIVND (reference sequence). This CDR3 contains 15 residues. The CDR3 DNA sequence: TGTGCCAGTAGTGTAACGGGGTTCCGCGTCACTGAAGCTTTCTTT. Protein sequence: CASSVTGFRVTEAFF.

Remarks on this clone: A junction boundary mismatches the germline segment, possibly from a read error. The rearrangement joins TRBV30 to TRBJ1-2; 7 bases fit TRBD1. CDR3 length equals 10 residues. Per the germline V gene, CDR1 is GTSNPN and CDR2 is SVGIG (reference sequence). CDR3 sequence reads: CAWSLTGPLF. The CDR3 nucleotides read TGTGCCTGGAGCCTGACAGGGCCCCTCTTC.

A single count supports this clone. At one boundary the junction diverges from the germline segment, which might be a read error. This chain joins TRBV5-5 and TRBJ1-2; TRBD1 matches 7 bases. Per the germline V gene, CDR1 is SGHKS and CDR2 is YYEKEE (reference sequence). The CDR3 is 11 amino acids. The chain's CDR3 is CASSFPDRETF. The CDR3 nucleotides read TGTGCCAGCAGCTTCCCAGACAGGGAGACTTTC. The full variable domain, with the rest looked up from reference TRBV5-5 and TRBJ1-2, is DAGVTQSPTHLIKTRGQQVTLRCSPISGHKSVSWYQQVLGQGPQFIFQYYEKEERGRGNFPDRFSARQFPNYSSELNVNALLLGDSALYLCASSFPDRETFGSGTRLTVV.

The chain carries TRBV30 and TRBJ1-3; maybe TRBD1 (6 bases). The CDR3 is made up of 12 amino acids. Germline lookup yields CDR1 GTSNPN and CDR2 SVGIG (reference sequence). V was clipped by 3 bases and J by 7 bases, with 10 bases between them. CDR3 in DNA: TGTGCCTGGAGCGGGGGGGCCAACACCATATATTTT. Translated: CAWSGGANTIYF.

The chain is built from TRBV7-9 and TRBJ1-2, with 9 bases fitting TRBD1. The CDR3 is 18 amino acids. Germline CDR1 reads SEHNR; CDR2 reads FQNEAQ (reference sequence). V was pared by 0 bases and J by 6 bases, with 14 bases of the junction left unmatched. The CDR3 DNA reads TGTGCCAGCAGCTTAGCAACCGGGACAGGGTCTGGTCGCCATGGCTACACCTTC. This gives the protein CASSLATGTGSGRHGYTF.

This rearrangement joins TRBV6-5 to TRBJ1-5, with D maybe TRBD1 (6 bases). The V gene's germline CDR1 is MNHEY and CDR2 SVGAGI. The CDR3 has 14 residues. V was shortened by 10 bases and J by 3 bases, with 16 bases between the two germline ends. CDR3 residues: CATTTRDNNQPQHF. In DNA, the CDR3 is TGTGCCACGACAACCCGGGACAACAATCAGCCCCAGCATTTT.